The T cell receptor (beta chain) under discussion was sequenced for a study of blood T cell repertoires in COVID-19. This clone was counted a few times. Germline values: CDR1 MNHEY, CDR2 SVGAGI. Deletions cut 6 bases from V and 6 bases from J, with 17 bases between. The CDR3 runs 14 residues. Libraries were prepared by immunoSEQ multiplex PCR; TCRdb keeps only in-frame clonotypes and omits some of them. The table lists roughly 350,000 clones, 88% of them singletons. The specimen sequenced was peripheral blood. The chain couples TRBV6-5 to TRBJ1-2; TRBD1 might be the D (6 bases). This sequence was found in a woman in her forties or fifties with active or convalescent COVID-19. CDR3 sequence reads: CASSLKQGSNGYTF. Here the CDR3 DNA reads TGTGCCAGCAGCTTAAAACAGGGTTCGAATGGCTACACCTTC.